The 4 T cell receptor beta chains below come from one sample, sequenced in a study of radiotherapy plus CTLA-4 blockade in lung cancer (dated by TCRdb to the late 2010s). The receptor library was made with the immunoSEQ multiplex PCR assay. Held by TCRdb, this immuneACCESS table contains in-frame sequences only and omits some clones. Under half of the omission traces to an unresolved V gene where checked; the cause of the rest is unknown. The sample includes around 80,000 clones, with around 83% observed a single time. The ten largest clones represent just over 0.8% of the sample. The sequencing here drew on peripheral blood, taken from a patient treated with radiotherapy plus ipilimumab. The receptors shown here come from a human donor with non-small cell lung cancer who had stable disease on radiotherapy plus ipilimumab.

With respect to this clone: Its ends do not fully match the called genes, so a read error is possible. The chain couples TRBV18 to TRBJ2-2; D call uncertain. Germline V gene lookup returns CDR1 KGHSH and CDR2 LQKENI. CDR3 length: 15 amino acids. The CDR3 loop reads CASSHKPSNAGELFF. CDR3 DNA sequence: TGTGCCAGCTCACACAAGCCGTCGAACGCCGGGGAGCTGTTTTTT.

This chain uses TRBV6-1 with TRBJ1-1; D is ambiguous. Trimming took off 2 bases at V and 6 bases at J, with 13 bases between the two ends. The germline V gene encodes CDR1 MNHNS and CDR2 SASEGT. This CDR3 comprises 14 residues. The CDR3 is CASSEYGVGAEAFF. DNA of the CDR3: TGTGCCAGCAGTGAATACGGCGTCGGTGCTGAAGCTTTCTTT.

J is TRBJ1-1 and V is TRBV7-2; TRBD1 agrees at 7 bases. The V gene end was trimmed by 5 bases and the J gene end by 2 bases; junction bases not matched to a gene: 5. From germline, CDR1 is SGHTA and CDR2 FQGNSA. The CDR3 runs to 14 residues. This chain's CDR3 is CASSPSGGNTEAFF. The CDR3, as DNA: TGTGCCAGCAGCCCCTCAGGGGGTAACACTGAAGCTTTCTTT.

This CDR3 reads CASSPTWVNTGELFF. Here the CDR3 DNA reads TGTGCCAGCAGCCCCACCTGGGTTAACACCGGGGAGCTGTTTTTT. J is TRBJ2-2 and V is TRBV7-8; D call uncertain. The CDR3 totals 15 residues. Germline CDR1 is SGHVS and CDR2 is FQNEAQ. Trimming left V 5 bases short and J 2 bases short, with 12 bases between.